The next 22 T cell receptor beta chains were all read from a single sample in a study of regulatory T cells in long-lasting Graves disease (dated by TCRdb to 2020 to 2022). The receptor library was made with multiplex PCR. The sample was run on an Illumina HiSeq 4000. CDR3 regions were amplified by Arm-PCR with iRepertoire HTBI primers to construct TCR beta libraries. TCRdb itself trimmed the public reads at Q25 with fastp, ran MiXCR and retained productive beta chains. One record per CDR3 amino acid sequence lists the most common genes and DNA. In all, the sample holds more than 350,000 distinct CDR3 sequences, and just under 15% of those were seen once. The ten largest account for about a sixth of the sample. In light of the paper, this sample's time point label describes: newly diagnosed GD, antithyroid drugs for less than 3 months. RNA was extracted from PBMCs in TRIzol for both TCR sequencing and RNA sequencing.

These sequences were also reported in another study, on T cells in Graves' hyperthyroidism and ophthalmopathy.

Sequenced material: peripheral blood mononuclear cells (PBMCs), taken at new diagnosis, from a patient treated with antithyroid drugs. Every receptor here comes from a woman younger than 45 with Graves disease. Donor details come from another sample of the same person, matched by shared clones.

This chain connects TRBV5-1 to TRBJ2-3; the D gene could be TRBD1 or TRBD2 (5 bases each). Trimming cost V 4 bases and J 2 bases, with 14 bases left between them. CDR3 length: 15 residues. The germline V gene encodes CDR1 SGHRS and CDR2 YFSETQ. CDR3 residues: CASSPAGTITDTQYF. Here the CDR3 DNA reads TGCGCCAGCAGCCCCGCCGGGACCATCACAGATACGCAGTATTTT.

This clonotype has only a few counts. The V gene is TRBV28, the J gene TRBJ2-4; D may be TRBD1 (7 bases). The CDR3 covers 14 residues. From germline, CDR1 is MDHEN and CDR2 SYDVKM. V gave up 6 bases and J gave up 7 bases, with 16 bases separating them. CDR3 sequence: CASRLGGAGNIQYF. The CDR3 DNA is TGTGCCAGCAGATTAGGGGGCGCGGGGAACATTCAGTACTTC.

The chain combines TRBV9 with TRBJ2-6, with D possibly TRBD2 on 6 matching bases. This CDR3 contains 14 residues. V was pared by 7 bases and J by 2 bases, with 10 bases between. Germline V gene data show CDR1 as SGDLS and CDR2 as YYNGEE. CDR3 protein: CASGGPAGANVLTF. In DNA form, the CDR3 reads TGTGCCAGCGGAGGGCCGGCTGGGGCCAACGTCCTGACTTTC.

In this sample, this clonotype turned up many times. The rearrangement links TRBV24-1 to TRBJ1-2; no reliable D call. V lost 7 bases, J lost 7 bases, and 12 bases lay in between. CDR3 length equals 12 residues. Germline CDR1 and CDR2: KGHDR and SFDVKD. The CDR3 bases are TGTGCCACCAGCGACGGCACCCTTGGCTACACCTTC. Translated: CATSDGTLGYTF.

This clonotype has at least ten counts. The rearrangement links TRBV7-3 to TRBJ2-3; D may be TRBD1 (6 bases). The germline V and J ends were trimmed by 2 bases and 6 bases, with 21 bases remaining between them. The CDR3 has 17 amino acids. Germline V gene data show CDR1 as SGHTA and CDR2 as FQGTGA. The CDR3 protein is CASSLQLSGDGDDTQYF. The CDR3 nucleotides are TGTGCCAGCAGCTTACAACTATCAGGGGATGGGGACGATACGCAGTATTTT.

The rearrangement joins TRBV5-8 to TRBJ2-5; D is undetermined. CDR1 is SGHTS and CDR2 is YDEGEE in the germline V gene. CDR3 length: 13 amino acids. V was cut by 2 bases and J by 2 bases, with 7 bases left in between. CDR3 coding DNA: TGTGCCAGCAGCTTAACTCAACAAGAGACCCAGTACTTC. Encoded protein: CASSLTQQETQYF.

This clonotype was counted many times. This rearrangement joins TRBV20-1 to TRBJ1-6; 9 bases are shared with TRBD1. Germline V CDR1 and CDR2: DFQATT, SNEGSKA (reference sequence). V was clipped by 3 bases and J by 7 bases; unmatched bases: 7. The CDR3 is 15 amino acids. The CDR3, as DNA: TGCAGTGCTAGGGGGACAGGGCGGGAAAATTCACCCCTCCACTTT. This encodes CSARGTGRENSPLHF.

As DNA, the CDR3 is TGCGCCAGCGGACGACTAGCGGGAGGCACCGGGGAGCTGTTTTTT. Residues: CASGRLAGGTGELFF. The rearrangement joins TRBV5-1 to TRBJ2-2; 13 bases agree with TRBD2. V lost 7 bases and J lost 4; bases outside the gene matches: 4. There are 15 residues in the CDR3. Germline CDR1 is SGHRS and CDR2 is YFSETQ.

The V gene is TRBV20-1, the J gene TRBJ2-1, with TRBD2 matching 7 bases. CDR3 length: 13 residues. V dropped 7 bases and J dropped 6; count of bases not matched to a gene: 9. The V gene's germline CDR1 is DFQATT and CDR2 SNEGSKA (reference sequence). CDR3 DNA: TGCAGTGTATTAGCGGGCAACGTCAATGAGCAGTTCTTC. It codes for CSVLAGNVNEQFF.

A few counts support this clonotype. V is TRBV20-1 and J is TRBJ2-7; the D call may be TRBD1 or TRBD2 (6 bases each). Germline loops: CDR1 DFQATT, CDR2 SNEGSKA (reference sequence). This CDR3 is built from 13 residues. V lost 5 bases and J 5 bases, leaving 16 bases between the germline ends. CDR3 in DNA: TGCAGTGCTCGGGGGTTAACAGGGAACGAGCAGTACTTC. This encodes CSARGLTGNEQYF.

This clonotype was recorded many times. The chain recombines TRBV28 with TRBJ1-2; D gene ambiguous. This CDR3 contains 11 residues. Per germline, CDR1 MDHEN and CDR2 SYDVKM. The ends were cut back, 5 bases at V and 5 bases at J, with 6 bases in the middle. The CDR3 sequence is CASSLYYGYTF. Written as DNA, the CDR3 is TGTGCCAGCAGTCTCTATTATGGCTACACCTTC.

This chain connects TRBV29-1 to TRBJ2-2; TRBD2 aligns across 7 bases. The J segment lost 6 bases and the V segment lost 7 bases, leaving 5 bases of the junction unmatched. CDR3 length: 12 amino acids. CDR1 is SQVTM and CDR2 is ANQGSEA in the germline V gene. Here the CDR3 DNA reads TGCAGCGCTAGCGGTGGGGCCGGGGAGCTGTTTTTT. Residues: CSASGGAGELFF.

The chain links TRBV27 to TRBJ1-1; D is ambiguous. Trimming removed 11 bases at V and 4 bases at J, with 14 bases between. CDR3 length equals 12 residues. Germline V CDR1 and CDR2: MNHEY, SMNVEV (reference sequence). CDR3 amino acids: CACGVLGTEAFF. The CDR3 DNA reads as TGTGCCTGCGGGGTCCTGGGCACTGAAGCTTTCTTT.

This clonotype appeared a few times. The gene calls are TRBV19 and TRBJ2-2; D gene unclear. Trimming removed 5 bases at V and 6 bases at J, with 22 bases between. The CDR3 has 17 residues. Germline V lookup: CDR1 LNHDA, CDR2 SQIVND (reference sequence). The CDR3 loop is CASSLLSSRIVAGELFF. In nucleotides, the CDR3 is TGTGCCAGTAGTTTGCTTAGTTCGCGGATAGTCGCCGGGGAGCTGTTTTTT.

A word on this clonotype: Since a much larger clone is just one base distant, this may be a read error. The chain employs TRBV6-1 and TRBJ2-5; 7 bases fit TRBD2. Germline lookup yields CDR1 MNHNS and CDR2 SASEGT. CDR3 length: 17 amino acids. CDR3 region: CASSDNGLAENQEAQYF. For the CDR3, the DNA is TGTGCCAGCAGTGATAACGGGCTAGCGGAAAACCAAGAGGCCCAGTACTTC.

This clonotype has a handful of counts. V and J are TRBV7-9 and TRBJ1-1; a weak D match, TRBD1 (6 bases). The V gene lost 3 bases and the J gene lost 0 bases, with 8 bases spanning the gap. The CDR3 runs to 14 residues. Looked up from germline, CDR1 is SEHNR and CDR2 is FQNEAQ (reference sequence). The CDR3 spells CASSFPGVNTEAFF. The DNA for the CDR3 is TGTGCCAGCAGCTTCCCAGGGGTGAACACTGAAGCTTTCTTT.

The chain carries TRBV5-1 and TRBJ2-3; no definite D call. CDR3 length: 13 amino acids. Trimming cost V 6 bases and J 2 bases, with 10 bases left between them. The germline CDR1 and CDR2 sequences are SGHRS and YFSETQ. This CDR3 is CASNDAYTDTQYF. Written as DNA, the CDR3 is TGCGCCAGCAATGACGCCTACACAGATACGCAGTATTTT.

The V gene is TRBV12-3 or TRBV12-4, the J gene TRBJ2-7; D possibly corresponds to TRBD2 (6 bases). Trimming took 4 bases from V and 3 from J, leaving 16 bases between them. This CDR3 spans 15 amino acids. The CDR3 DNA reads as TGTGCCAGCAGTTCCCGTCTAGCGCCGAGCTACGAGCAGTACTTC. Its translation is CASSSRLAPSYEQYF.

There are many counts of this clonotype. The genes are TRBV20-1 and TRBJ2-5, with D tentatively TRBD1 (7 bases). This CDR3 region has 13 residues. Germline-derived CDR1 and CDR2 are DFQATT and SNEGSKA (reference sequence). Between the trimmed V and J ends, which lost 6 bases and 2 bases, there was a span of 13 bases. The CDR3 region is CSAGGQEQETQYF. Written as DNA, the CDR3 is TGCAGTGCGGGAGGACAGGAGCAAGAGACCCAGTACTTC.

There are many counts of this clonotype. The chain uses TRBV12-3 or TRBV12-4 and TRBJ1-5; D gene ambiguous. Between the trimmed V and J ends, which lost 2 bases and 7 bases, there was a span of 9 bases. CDR3 length: 13 amino acids. The DNA for the CDR3 is TGTGCCAGCAGTTTAAACGGCGGGCAGCCCCAGCATTTT. Translation: CASSLNGGQPQHF.

This clonotype occurred a few times. This chain joins TRBV20-1 and TRBJ2-2; tentative D call: TRBD1 (6 bases). The CDR3 has 14 amino acids. Germline CDR1 reads DFQATT; CDR2 reads SNEGSKA (reference sequence). The V and J ends lost 1 base and 3 bases respectively, with 9 bases between them. CDR3 sequence (DNA): TGCAGTGCTAGAGTGGCAGGGGACACCGGGGAGCTGTTTTTT. Translation: CSARVAGDTGELFF.

The chain carries TRBV28 and TRBJ1-5, with D maybe TRBD1 (6 bases). V lost 2 bases to trimming and J lost 1 base, with 18 bases between them. CDR1 and CDR2 from the germline V gene are MDHEN and SYDVKM. The CDR3 extends over 18 amino acids. DNA of the CDR3: TGTGCCAGCAGTTTAGGTAAGACAGGAGGTCACAGCAATCAGCCCCAGCATTTT. Protein: CASSLGKTGGHSNQPQHF.